The 8 T cell receptor beta chains reported below all come from one sample, sequenced in a study of blood T cell repertoires in COVID-19. Here immunoSEQ multiplex PCR was the method, and the copy in TCRdb shows in-frame clones only, minus some. This table has 300,000 or so clones, over 80% appearing once. The sequenced sample consisted of peripheral blood. The receptors originated from a woman in her forties with acute or convalescent COVID-19.

The V gene is TRBV11-2, the J gene TRBJ2-4; tentative D call: TRBD2 (6 bases). Trimming removed 1 base at V and 8 bases at J, with 15 bases between. CDR1 and CDR2 from the germline V gene are SGHAT and FQNNGV. The CDR3 consists of 15 residues. The CDR3 nucleotides are TGTGCCAGCAGCTTAGGGTCGGGGGTGATGGACATTCAGTACTTC. It translates to CASSLGSGVMDIQYF.

The chain has TRBV19 and TRBJ1-1; D unclear. The V end lost 9 bases, the J end lost 2 bases, and 19 bases lay between the germline ends. CDR3 length: 15 residues. Germline V gene data show CDR1 as LNHDA and CDR2 as SQIVND (reference sequence). CDR3 residues: CASLRNPTPNTEAFF. CDR3 in DNA: TGTGCCAGCCTCAGAAATCCAACCCCTAACACTGAAGCTTTCTTT.

J is TRBJ2-3 and V is TRBV5-1, with 10 bases that match TRBD2. The trim removed 5 bases at V and 1 base at J, leaving 13 bases unmatched. The CDR3 is 18 residues long. CDR1 and CDR2 (germline): SGHRS, YFSETQ. The CDR3 nucleotides are TGCGCCAGCAGTTCGACAAGCGGGGGGGCCTGGGGCACAGATACGCAGTATTTT. It translates to CASSSTSGGAWGTDTQYF.

This sequence joins TRBV10-3 and TRBJ2-1, with TRBD1 as a possible D gene (6 bases). The CDR3 consists of 14 residues. Trimming cost V 4 bases and J 5 bases, with 12 bases left between them. Germline values: CDR1 ENHRY, CDR2 SYGVKD. Written as DNA, the CDR3 is TGTGCCATCAGTGTTGGCAGGGGCAACAATGAGCAGTTCTTC. Its protein product is CAISVGRGNNEQFF.

Worth noting for this clone: The junction departs from germline at one end; a sequencing error may be responsible. The chain employs TRBV24-1 and TRBJ1-2; no firm D call. This CDR3 is built from 12 residues. Germline V gene data show CDR1 as KGHDR and CDR2 as SFDVKD. This CDR3 reads CATSETNFGYTF. Here the CDR3 DNA reads TGTGCCACCAGTGAAACGAACTTTGGCTACACCTTC.

This chain connects TRBV2 to TRBJ1-2; 7 bases align to TRBD1. Germline V gene sequence: CDR1 SNHLY, CDR2 FYNNEI. This CDR3 has 15 residues. With 2 bases clipped from V and 4 bases from J, the junction kept 7 bases outside the gene matches. The CDR3 region is CASSEMRQGPYGYTF. The CDR3 coding sequence is TGTGCCAGCAGTGAAATGAGACAGGGCCCCTATGGCTACACCTTC.

The rearrangement joins TRBV27 to TRBJ1-5; D might be TRBD1 (6 bases). The V end lost 7 bases, the J end lost 7 bases, and 20 bases lay between the germline ends. The germline V gene encodes CDR1 MNHEY and CDR2 SMNVEV (reference sequence). This CDR3 has 15 residues. CDR3 in DNA: TGTGCCAGCACCGAGAAGTGGGACATAGGCCAGCCCCAGCATTTT. Translated: CASTEKWDIGQPQHF.

This sequence joins TRBV3-1 (or the pseudogene TRBV3-2) and TRBJ2-2; D remains ambiguous. The V and J ends lost 6 bases and 4 bases respectively, with 12 bases between them. This CDR3 has 14 residues. Per germline, CDR1 LGHDT and CDR2 YNNKEL (reference sequence). The CDR3: CASSTVPFTGELFF. The CDR3 coding sequence is TGTGCCAGCAGTACTGTCCCGTTCACCGGGGAGCTGTTTTTT.